One TCR beta chain is described in this entry. The record originates from a study of blood T cell repertoires in COVID-19. As for the study in general: Both acute and convalescent COVID-19 samples were obtained from the United States, Italy and Spain. T cells, B-cell-depleted T cells, or PBMCs supplied cDNA or gDNA.

Deletions cut 1 base from V and 2 bases from J, with 9 bases between. This CDR3 has 15 amino acids. CDR1 and CDR2 from the germline V gene are LGHNA and YSLEER. In the authors' workflow: Reference gene primer amplification yielded estimated nucleated cell counts. The protocol was immunoSEQ multiplex PCR, while the TCRdb copy is restricted to in-frame clones and leaves out a portion. That table supplies the V and J calls and clone size; D and trimming were determined from the DNA. This sample has about 210,000 clones, with 81% found just once. Residents of over 20 US areas, aged about 18 to 95 years, made up the participants.

The sequencing sample was made of PBMCs or T cells enriched from blood (not recorded which). This TCR came from a woman between 45 and 60 years old with acute COVID-19. The chain uses TRBV4-3 and TRBJ2-1, with no clear D. CDR3 nucleotide sequence: TGCGCCAGCAGCCAAGGTTATCTAGCCTACAATGAGCAGTTCTTC. It translates to CASSQGYLAYNEQFF.